This entry lists 31 T cell receptor beta chains sequenced from one sample in a study of PD-L1 blockade in urothelial cancer. Method: immunoSEQ multiplex PCR; TCRdb's copy keeps in-frame clones and lacks some. This table has around 35,000 clones, over 75% appearing once. The sequencing here drew on PBMCs, taken around atezolizumab (anti-PD-L1) treatment. These receptor sequences come from a man aged 60-69 years with urothelial cancer.

This rearrangement joins TRBV6-1 to TRBJ1-6, with D maybe TRBD1 (5 bases). Germline lookup yields CDR1 MNHNS and CDR2 SASEGT. This CDR3 has 14 amino acids. With 5 bases removed from V and 6 bases from J, the gap between germline ends came to 11 bases. The CDR3 here is CASSPSGINSPLHF. In DNA form, the CDR3 reads TGTGCCAGCAGTCCCTCAGGGATTAATTCACCCCTCCACTTT.

The V gene is TRBV7-9, the J gene TRBJ1-6; 7 nucleotides align to TRBD1. The CDR3 consists of 14 residues. V shed 10 bases, J shed 5 bases, and the junction held 8 bases outside the gene matches. Germline loops: CDR1 SEHNR, CDR2 FQNEAQ (reference sequence). CDR3 in amino acids: CATRGDSNNSPLHF. CDR3 coding DNA: TGTGCCACCCGCGGGGACAGCAATAATTCACCCCTCCACTTT.

In this sample, this clone turned up a few times. The chain couples TRBV19 to TRBJ1-1; D not certain. From germline, CDR1 is LNHDA and CDR2 SQIVND (reference sequence). Trimming removed 5 bases at V and 2 bases at J, with 9 bases between. CDR3 size: 13 residues. CDR3 amino acids: CASSGPGNTEAFF. For the CDR3, the DNA is TGTGCCAGTAGTGGACCGGGAAACACTGAAGCTTTCTTT.

Within the sample, this clone is medium-sized. The chain uses TRBV19 and TRBJ2-7; 8 bases fit TRBD1. CDR3 length equals 14 residues. The trim removed 3 bases at V and 3 bases at J, leaving 4 bases unmatched. In germline, CDR1 is LNHDA, CDR2 SQIVND (reference sequence). CDR3 in amino acids: CASSMGQVGYEQYF. The CDR3 nucleotides are TGTGCCAGTAGTATGGGACAGGTGGGCTACGAGCAGTACTTC.

This chain links TRBV2 with TRBJ2-1; 8 bases are a match to TRBD1. Germline CDR1 reads SNHLY; CDR2 reads FYNNEI. Trimming at V came to 7 bases and at J to 6 bases, leaving 5 bases not matched to a gene. CDR3 length equals 13 residues. Here the CDR3 DNA reads TGTGCCAGCACCGGACAGGGTGGCAATGAGCAGTTCTTC. Translation gives CASTGQGGNEQFF.

The chain has TRBV7-2 and TRBJ1-6; D unclear. V was pared by 3 bases and J by 8 bases, with 14 bases between. The length of the CDR3 is 15 residues. Per germline, CDR1 SGHTA and CDR2 FQGNSA. CDR3 sequence reads: CASSLSPLTDSPLHF. As DNA, the CDR3 is TGTGCCAGCAGCTTGTCACCCCTAACAGATTCACCCCTCCACTTT.

The V and J genes are TRBV6-5 and TRBJ2-1, with D perhaps matching TRBD2 (6 bases). The V gene lost 5 bases and the J gene lost 0 bases, with 11 bases spanning the gap. CDR3 length equals 15 residues. In germline, CDR1 is MNHEY, CDR2 SVGAGI. The CDR3 nucleotides read TGTGCCAGCAGTACTAGCCTGAGCTCCTACAATGAGCAGTTCTTC. This translates into CASSTSLSSYNEQFF.

The V and J genes are TRBV15 and TRBJ2-4; TRBD1 matches 7 bases. Germline V gene data show CDR1 as LNHNV and CDR2 as YYDKDF (reference sequence). The CDR3 length is 16 residues. After removal of 0 bases from V and 1 base from J, the junction contained 3 bases not matched to a gene. The CDR3 DNA reads TGTGCCACCAGCAGAGAATTGGACAGGGCCAAAAACATTCAGTACTTC. Its protein product is CATSRELDRAKNIQYF.

V usage is TRBV7-2 and J usage is TRBJ2-2; 7 bases align to TRBD2. The ends lost 4 bases at V and 4 bases at J; junction bases unmatched: 6. Germline V gene data show CDR1 as SGHTA and CDR2 as FQGNSA. This CDR3 comprises 15 residues. Here the CDR3 reads CASSSPGGGTGELFF. The CDR3 nucleotides are TGTGCCAGCAGCTCCCCTGGCGGGGGCACCGGGGAGCTGTTTTTT.

This chain joins TRBV6-5 and TRBJ1-1; D may be TRBD1 (6 bases). The V gene's germline CDR1 is MNHEY and CDR2 SVGAGI. The CDR3 is 14 residues long. Trimming left V 3 bases short and J 0 bases short, with 8 bases between. CDR3: CASSYDRLNTEAFF. As DNA, the CDR3 is TGTGCCAGCAGTTATGACAGGCTGAACACTGAAGCTTTCTTT.

The chain has TRBV7-2 and TRBJ1-3; the D is unclear. The V end lost 4 bases, the J end lost 0 bases, and 10 bases lay between the germline ends. Per germline, CDR1 SGHTA and CDR2 FQGNSA. The CDR3 sequence is 15 residues long. CDR3 protein: CASSSRYTSGNTIYF. CDR3 coding DNA: TGTGCCAGCAGCTCACGGTATACCTCTGGAAACACCATATATTTT.

The table lists this clone with a few counts. This rearrangement joins TRBV7-2 to TRBJ1-6, with TRBD1 as a possible D gene (6 bases). The V end was cut by 4 bases, the J end by 6 bases, with 13 bases between. The CDR3 sequence is 15 residues long. Germline loops: CDR1 SGHTA, CDR2 FQGNSA. The CDR3 region is CASSSTGTPNSPLHF. The CDR3 nucleotides read TGTGCCAGCAGCTCCACCGGGACACCTAATTCACCCCTCCACTTT.

The chain joins TRBV6-5 to TRBJ2-7, with 12 positions matching TRBD2. This CDR3 has 15 amino acids. Unmatched junction bases numbered 5, after V lost 2 bases and J lost 6 bases. Germline V gene data show CDR1 as MNHEY and CDR2 as SVGAGI. CDR3 in amino acids: CASSYRTSGEGEQYF. CDR3 coding DNA: TGTGCCAGCAGTTACCGGACTAGCGGGGAAGGCGAGCAGTACTTC.

The chain joins TRBV2 to TRBJ1-2; TRBD1 might be the D (6 bases). The V end was cut by 5 bases, the J end by 4 bases, with 20 bases between. The CDR3 contains 16 residues. Germline lookup yields CDR1 SNHLY and CDR2 FYNNEI. The CDR3 bases are TGTGCCAGCAGTAGAATCCCAGGGGCCTCGGCCTATGGCTACACCTTC. This gives the protein CASSRIPGASAYGYTF.

This chain joins TRBV25-1 and TRBJ2-2; D is possibly TRBD1 (6 bases). The V end lost 3 bases, the J end lost 1 base, and 12 bases lay between the germline ends. CDR3 size: 16 residues. Looked up from germline, CDR1 is MGHDK and CDR2 is SYGVNS. In DNA form, the CDR3 reads TGTGCCAGCAGTGAGTCAGGCAGGGGGAACACCGGGGAGCTGTTTTTT. Translated, it gives CASSESGRGNTGELFF.

The chain has TRBV5-6 and TRBJ1-1, with D possibly matching TRBD1 (5 bases). Germline assignment: CDR1 SGHDT and CDR2 YYEEEE. Trimming cost V 2 bases and J 1 base, with 15 bases left between them. The CDR3 spans 16 residues. Here the CDR3 DNA reads TGTGCCAGCAGCTTTGCCCGGGGGGGGAGGAACACTGAAGCTTTCTTT. Translation gives CASSFARGGRNTEAFF.

Only a few counts were recorded for this clone. The rearrangement joins TRBV7-9 to TRBJ1-1, with 9 positions matching TRBD1. This CDR3 is built from 16 residues. Per germline, CDR1 SEHNR and CDR2 FQNEAQ (reference sequence). V lost 6 bases to trimming and J lost 4 bases; unmatched junction nucleotides: 12. The CDR3 DNA reads as TGTGCCAGCAGTTCCTTCCGGGACAGGGACGGCACTGAAGCTTTCTTT. It encodes CASSSFRDRDGTEAFF.

The chain employs TRBV5-1 and TRBJ2-7, with 7 positions matching TRBD1. V was pared by 4 bases and J by 3 bases, with 10 bases of the junction left unmatched. The CDR3 length is 15 residues. The germline V gene encodes CDR1 SGHRS and CDR2 YFSETQ. The chain's CDR3 is CASSPGTARGYEQYF. CDR3 sequence (DNA): TGCGCCAGCAGCCCAGGGACAGCCAGAGGCTACGAGCAGTACTTC.

This rearrangement joins TRBV5-3 to TRBJ2-1; 8 nucleotides match TRBD2. TRBV5-3 is placed among ORFs of uncertain function. The CDR3 spans 15 residues. Trimming removed 4 bases from V and 4 bases from J; junction bases left unmatched: 7. The CDR3 here is CARSAAGGRYNEQFF. In nucleotides, the CDR3 is TGTGCCAGAAGCGCCGCGGGGGGTCGATACAATGAGCAGTTCTTC.

The chain employs TRBV2 and TRBJ1-5; D is unresolved. With 4 bases removed from V and 0 bases from J, the gap between germline ends came to 13 bases. The CDR3 length is 16 residues. Germline V CDR1 and CDR2: SNHLY, FYNNEI. The chain's CDR3 is CASSVRSHYSNQPQHF. The CDR3 nucleotides are TGTGCCAGCAGTGTAAGGAGTCATTATAGCAATCAGCCCCAGCATTTT.

In DNA, the CDR3 is TGTGCCAGTAGTCAACCGGGACAGGGCCCAATTGTCTCTTCTGGGGCCAACGTCCTGACTTTC. It is translated as CASSQPGQGPIVSSGANVLTF. The chain couples TRBV19 to TRBJ2-6; 9 bases match TRBD1. After removal of 5 bases from V and 1 base from J, the junction contained 18 bases not matched to a gene. The CDR3 consists of 21 residues. Germline CDR1 reads LNHDA; CDR2 reads SQIVND (reference sequence).

The chain combines TRBV11-2 with TRBJ2-5; 7 bases map to TRBD1. Germline V CDR1 and CDR2: SGHAT, FQNNGV. This CDR3 contains 18 residues. Unmatched junction bases numbered 20, after V lost 4 bases and J lost 6 bases. Written as DNA, the CDR3 is TGTGCCAGCAGCTCCTACGGAGACAGGGTAGGGGGTGGGAAGACCCAGTACTTC. Translated: CASSSYGDRVGGGKTQYF.

The chain uses TRBV28 and TRBJ1-6; TRBD1 might be the D (6 bases). This CDR3 has 13 amino acids. V lost 9 bases to trimming and J lost 7 bases, with 13 bases between them. Per the germline V gene, CDR1 is MDHEN and CDR2 is SYDVKM. The CDR3 DNA sequence: TGTGCCAGTTACTGGACAGTAAATTCACCCCTCCACTTT. It translates to CASYWTVNSPLHF.

The chain recombines TRBV28 with TRBJ2-7, with 12 bases aligning to TRBD2. CDR3 length: 14 amino acids. The J segment lost 4 bases and the V segment lost 8 bases, leaving 6 bases of the junction unmatched. Per the germline V gene, CDR1 is MDHEN and CDR2 is SYDVKM. The CDR3 reads CASRLLAGGYEQYF. CDR3 DNA sequence: TGTGCCAGCCGGCTCCTAGCGGGGGGGTACGAGCAGTACTTC.

CDR3 amino acids: CASSLGRRDYEQYF. CDR3 DNA: TGTGCCAGCAGCCTTGGCCGCAGGGACTACGAGCAGTACTTC. The chain couples TRBV5-5 to TRBJ2-7; possibly TRBD1 for D (5 bases). The germline CDR1 and CDR2 sequences are SGHKS and YYEKEE (reference sequence). Between the trimmed V and J ends, which lost 4 bases and 3 bases, there was a span of 14 bases. CDR3 length: 14 residues. The variable domain in full, with the rest retrieved from reference TRBV5-5 and TRBJ2-7, is DAGVTQSPTHLIKTRGQQVTLRCSPISGHKSVSWYQQVLGQGPQFIFQYYEKEERGRGNFPDRFSARQFPNYSSELNVNALLLGDSALYLCASSLGRRDYEQYFGPGTRLTVT.

The chain links TRBV6-1 to TRBJ2-1; no firm D call. The CDR3 is made up of 14 amino acids. Germline V gene sequence: CDR1 MNHNS, CDR2 SASEGT. Trimming removed 0 bases from V and 8 bases from J, with 11 bases in between. CDR3: CASSEAWSRDEQFF. The CDR3, as DNA: TGTGCCAGCAGTGAAGCATGGAGTCGCGATGAGCAGTTCTTC.

The chain recombines TRBV4-2 with TRBJ2-2; no definite D call. Germline CDR1 LGHNA, CDR2 YNFKEQ. The V gene lost 5 bases and the J gene lost 5 bases, with 6 bases spanning the gap. CDR3 size: 12 residues. The DNA for the CDR3 is TGTGCCAGCAGCTGGCGGACCGGGGAGCTGTTTTTT. This translates into CASSWRTGELFF.

This clone has only a few counts. V usage is TRBV6-1 and J usage is TRBJ1-1, with TRBD1 matching 8 bases. V trimming: 7 bases; J trimming: 5 bases; junction bases outside the gene matches: 6. The CDR3 is made up of 13 amino acids. The germline V gene encodes CDR1 MNHNS and CDR2 SASEGT. CDR3 sequence (DNA): TGTGCCAGCAATGACAGGGGCTGGACTGAAGCTTTCTTT. As protein: CASNDRGWTEAFF.

The rearrangement links TRBV2 to TRBJ1-4; D may be TRBD1 (6 bases). V was cut by 7 bases and J by 3 bases, with 15 bases left in between. The CDR3 contains 15 residues. CDR1 and CDR2 from the germline V gene are SNHLY and FYNNEI. CDR3 amino acids: CASNLLSGANEKLFF. The DNA of the CDR3 is TGTGCCAGCAACCTCTTATCAGGGGCTAATGAAAAACTGTTTTTT.

This clone has more than one count but fewer than ten. This sequence joins TRBV10-3 and TRBJ1-1; TRBD1 is a possible D gene (5 bases). This CDR3 contains 11 residues. Germline lookup yields CDR1 ENHRY and CDR2 SYGVKD. The V end was cut by 10 bases, the J end by 5 bases, with 11 bases between. In nucleotides, the CDR3 is TGTGCCACCGCGGGGGGGACTGAAGCTTTCTTT. It translates to CATAGGTEAFF.

The chain is built from TRBV2 and TRBJ2-5, with TRBD1 as a possible D gene (6 bases). Germline assignment: CDR1 SNHLY and CDR2 FYNNEI. CDR3 size: 14 residues. Trimming pared 7 bases from V and 2 bases from J, leaving 14 bases between. The CDR3 protein is CASNEDSPQETQYF. The CDR3 DNA reads TGTGCCAGCAACGAGGACAGCCCTCAAGAGACCCAGTACTTC.